This is a list of T cell receptor beta chains from one sample in a study of cytomegalovirus exposure and HLA in healthy donors. TCRdb's table, derived via immunoSEQ multiplex PCR, lists solely in-frame clones and lacks some. Found here are more than 130,000 clones; the top ten clones hold roughly 2.6%. Sequenced sample: PBMCs. Receptors originate from a man aged 40-49 years in good health and CMV-seronegative. Each CDR3 is given with its conserved first and last residue. D genes are given only for firm matches.

TGTGCCACCAGCAGAGAACAGCAAAATCAGCCCCAGCATTTT | CATSREQQNQPQHF | TRBJ1-5 | . | TRBV15
TGTGCCAGCAGGGCCTCTAGAGAGGCTGGGAACACTGAAGCTTTCTTT | CASRASREAGNTEAFF | TRBJ1-1 | . | TRBV2
TGTGCCAGCAGTGAATTCGACAGCCAGCCTGCCTATGGCTACACCTTC | CASSEFDSQPAYGYTF | TRBJ1-2 | . | TRBV6-1
TGCGCCAGCAGCCAAGATGTCGGGGGGCGGACTGAAGCTTTCTTT | CASSQDVGGRTEAFF | TRBJ1-1 | . | TRBV4-3
TGTGCCAGCAGCTTAGGGACAGGGAGGGCTAATGAAAAACTGTTTTTT | CASSLGTGRANEKLFF | TRBJ1-4 | TRBD1 | TRBV7-2
TGTGCCAGTAGTCTTACAGGGCGCGAGCAGTACTTC | CASSLTGREQYF | TRBJ2-7 | . | TRBV19
TGTGCCAGCAGCTTAGAGCGCCGGGGGGGCCTCGAGACCCAGTACTTC | CASSLERRGGLETQYF | TRBJ2-5 | TRBD2 | TRBV7-2
TGTGCCAGCAGCTTCCGATCGACAGGGGGCTATGGCTACACCTTC | CASSFRSTGGYGYTF | TRBJ1-2 | TRBD1 | TRBV5-4
TGTGCCAGCAGCTTTGGGGAGGGTGTCCAGCATTTT | CASSFGEGVQHF | TRBJ1-5 | . | TRBV5-4
TGTGCCAGTAGTCCATTTGGACTAGCCAAGGGAAACATTCAGTACTTC | CASSPFGLAKGNIQYF | TRBJ2-4 | TRBD2 | TRBV19
TGTGCCAGCAGTTTCGGGGAGGACCAAGAGACCCAGTACTTC | CASSFGEDQETQYF | TRBJ2-5 | . | TRBV6-5